Following are 31 T cell receptor beta chains from one sample sequenced in a study of T cell responses to AZD1222 COVID-19 vaccine. Clones were read by immunoSEQ multiplex PCR, and TCRdb kept only the in-frame ones, dropping some. The sample contains 95,000 to 150,000 clones, around 86% of which appear only once. Sample: peripheral blood, taken on day 0 of AZD1222 vaccination. The receptors stem from an adult in good health.

The chain links TRBV2 to TRBJ1-2, with D perhaps TRBD1 (5 bases). This CDR3 spans 10 amino acids. V was cut by 8 bases and J by 5 bases, with 6 bases left in between. Germline assignment: CDR1 SNHLY and CDR2 FYNNEI. This chain's CDR3 is CASAGYGYTF. As DNA, the CDR3 is TGTGCCAGCGCAGGGTATGGCTACACCTTC.

The gene calls are TRBV9 and TRBJ2-7; D remains unclear. This CDR3 contains 15 residues. Trimming removed 4 bases from V and 3 bases from J, with 17 bases in between. CDR1 SGDLS and CDR2 YYNGEE come from the germline V gene. The CDR3 nucleotides are TGTGCCAGCAGCCGCGGTAGTCCAGGTAACTACGAGCAGTACTTC. Translated, it gives CASSRGSPGNYEQYF.

V usage is TRBV18 and J usage is TRBJ2-5; either TRBD1 or TRBD2 may supply D (5 bases each). V was shortened by 1 base and J by 4 bases, with 13 bases between the two germline ends. The length of the CDR3 is 15 residues. From germline, CDR1 is KGHSH and CDR2 LQKENI. The CDR3 coding sequence is TGTGCCAGCTCACCACACCCCGGGGCCCGAGAGACCCAGTACTTC. Its translation is CASSPHPGARETQYF.

The chain recombines TRBV11-2 with TRBJ1-3; D gene uncertain. Germline V gene data show CDR1 as SGHAT and CDR2 as FQNNGV. Trimming pared 5 bases from V and 3 bases from J, leaving 14 bases between. The CDR3 runs 15 residues. The CDR3 loop is CASSDGLSLGNTIYF. CDR3 coding DNA: TGTGCCAGCAGCGACGGGCTCTCTCTTGGAAACACCATATATTTT.

The chain recombines TRBV29-1 with TRBJ1-1; D remains ambiguous. Deletions cut 3 bases from V and 1 base from J, with 9 bases between. Germline loops: CDR1 SQVTM, CDR2 ANQGSEA. The CDR3 runs to 13 residues. The CDR3 nucleotides read TGCAGCGTTGACCCGGCCGGGAACACTGAAGCTTTCTTT. Amino acid sequence: CSVDPAGNTEAFF. The entire variable domain, with the rest obtained from reference TRBV29-1 and TRBJ1-1, is as follows: SAVISQKPSRDICQRGTSLTIQCQVDSQVTMMFWYRQQPGQSLTLIATANQGSEATYESGFVIDKFPISRPNLTFSTLTVSNMSPEDSSIYLCSVDPAGNTEAFFGQGTRLTVV.

The chain joins TRBV4-1 to TRBJ1-6; possibly TRBD1 for D (6 bases). Trimming removed 3 bases from V and 1 base from J, with 10 bases in between. The CDR3 sequence is 16 residues long. Germline V gene sequence: CDR1 MGHRA, CDR2 YSYEKL. This CDR3 reads CASSQGRGSYNSPLHF. The CDR3 DNA sequence: TGCGCCAGCAGCCAGGGCAGGGGTTCCTATAATTCACCCCTCCACTTT.

This clone was seen just once. The J gene is TRBJ2-7, the V gene TRBV19; D might be TRBD1 (6 bases). CDR3 length: 12 residues. CDR1 LNHDA and CDR2 SQIVND come from the germline V gene (reference sequence). Trimming shortened V by 3 bases and J by 6 bases, and 9 bases separated the two germline ends. CDR3 nucleotide sequence: TGTGCCAGTAGTATCGGGACATTCGAGCAGTACTTC. This codes for CASSIGTFEQYF.

This sequence joins TRBV5-1 and TRBJ2-1, with TRBD1 matching 10 bases. The CDR3 loop spans 15 amino acids. V trimming: 3 bases; J trimming: 4 bases; junction bases outside the gene matches: 4. Germline V gene sequence: CDR1 SGHRS, CDR2 YFSETQ. The DNA of the CDR3 is TGCGCCAGCAGCTCCTGGACAGGGGGATACAATGAGCAGTTCTTC. Translated, it gives CASSSWTGGYNEQFF.

The V gene is TRBV13, the J gene TRBJ2-1; 7 bases map to TRBD1. CDR1 and CDR2 (germline): PRHDT, FYEKMQ (reference sequence). V trimming: 5 bases; J trimming: 2 bases; junction bases outside the gene matches: 6. This CDR3 contains 15 residues. The CDR3 is CASSEGADPYNEQFF. The CDR3 coding sequence is TGTGCCAGCAGCGAGGGGGCGGACCCCTACAATGAGCAGTTCTTC.

This chain joins TRBV7-2 and TRBJ2-7; a possible D gene is TRBD2 (7 bases). V was cut by 1 base and J by 9 bases, with 13 bases left in between. From germline, CDR1 is SGHTA and CDR2 FQGNSA. This CDR3 is built from 13 residues. This CDR3 is CASSLVLGGGQYF. The CDR3 bases are TGTGCCAGCAGCTTAGTGCTGGGAGGGGGGCAGTACTTC.

This chain's CDR3 is CASSPGPRGRNTEAFF. DNA for the CDR3: TGTGCCAGTAGCCCGGGACCGAGGGGGAGGAACACTGAAGCTTTCTTT. This rearrangement joins TRBV19 to TRBJ1-1, with D possibly matching TRBD1 (6 bases). The CDR3 spans 16 residues. The germline V gene has CDR1 LNHDA and CDR2 SQIVND (reference sequence). Trimming cost V 6 bases and J 1 base, with 18 bases left between them.

The gene calls are TRBV6-2 or TRBV6-3 and TRBJ2-3; D not certain. This CDR3 spans 16 amino acids. Germline V gene lookup returns CDR1 MNHEY and CDR2 SVGEGT. V lost 3 bases and J lost 2, with 15 bases in between. CDR3 coding DNA: TGTGCCAGCAGTTATTGGAGCCAGCCTAACACAGATACGCAGTATTTT. This translates into CASSYWSQPNTDTQYF.

V usage is TRBV5-8 and J usage is TRBJ2-3; TRBD2 matches at 9 bases. Per germline, CDR1 SGHTS and CDR2 YDEGEE. V gave up 4 bases and J gave up 6 bases; unmatched junction bases: 12. This CDR3 comprises 16 residues. CDR3 loop: CASSPIGGLALDTQYF. The CDR3 DNA reads TGTGCCAGCAGCCCGATAGGTGGACTAGCGTTGGATACGCAGTATTTT.

This clone came up a few times. The sample has other DNA sequences that encode this CDR3 too. This chain connects TRBV5-1 to TRBJ2-7, with 7 bases aligning to TRBD2. This CDR3 comprises 15 residues. V lost 0 bases and J lost 0; bases outside the gene matches: 3. The V gene's germline CDR1 is SGHRS and CDR2 YFSETQ. For the CDR3, the DNA is TGCGCCAGCAGCTTGGAAGGGAGGGGCTCCTACGAGCAGTACTTC. Residues: CASSLEGRGSYEQYF.

V and J are TRBV5-4 and TRBJ2-2, with TRBD1 matching 9 bases. The CDR3 runs 14 residues. Looked up from germline, CDR1 is SGHNT and CDR2 is YYREEE (reference sequence). Trimming took 3 bases from V and 3 from J; bases not matched to a gene: 0. Written as DNA, the CDR3 is TGTGCCAGCAGCTGGGACAGGGACACCGGGGAGCTGTTTTTT. Its translation: CASSWDRDTGELFF.

V usage is TRBV3-1 (or the pseudogene TRBV3-2) and J usage is TRBJ1-2, with a tentative D call TRBD1 (5 bases). This CDR3 is 12 amino acids long. V was shortened by 3 bases and J by 8 bases, with 10 bases between the two germline ends. Per germline, CDR1 LGHDT and CDR2 YNNKEL (reference sequence). The DNA of the CDR3 is TGTGCCAGCAGCCAGGCAGGGACGGGCTACACCTTC. Translation gives CASSQAGTGYTF.

The genes are TRBV5-8 and TRBJ2-1, with 12 positions matching TRBD1. Germline V gene lookup returns CDR1 SGHTS and CDR2 YDEGEE. There are 16 residues in the CDR3. J gave up 7 bases and V 5 bases, and 10 bases lay outside the gene matches. CDR3 bases: TGTGCCAGCAGTCTGATGTGGGGACAGGGGGCAAATGAGCAGTTCTTC. Translating it yields CASSLMWGQGANEQFF.

The V gene is TRBV10-3, the J gene TRBJ1-2; no reliable D call. Trimming shortened V by 0 bases and J by 4 bases, and 15 bases separated the two germline ends. The CDR3 is 16 amino acids. Germline V gene data show CDR1 as ENHRY and CDR2 as SYGVKD. The CDR3 spells CAISESAPGLFYGYTF. The CDR3, as DNA: TGTGCCATCAGTGAGTCGGCCCCTGGCCTTTTCTATGGCTACACCTTC.

The gene calls are TRBV4-1 and TRBJ1-1; possible D gene TRBD1, 5 bases. The germline CDR1 and CDR2 sequences are MGHRA and YSYEKL. The V end was cut by 0 bases, the J end by 9 bases, with 14 bases between. The CDR3 is 14 amino acids. The CDR3 region has the DNA TGCGCCAGCAGCCAAGAATCGGTGGGGGACCAAGCTTTCTTT. Translated: CASSQESVGDQAFF.

This chain uses TRBV19 with TRBJ2-7; maybe TRBD2 (6 bases). CDR3 length: 14 amino acids. Between the trimmed V and J ends, which lost 6 bases and 4 bases, there was a span of 16 bases. CDR1 is LNHDA, CDR2 SQIVND, per germline (reference sequence). The CDR3, as DNA: TGTGCCAGTAGCGCGGGACCCAATGGATACGAGCAGTACTTC. Protein product: CASSAGPNGYEQYF.

The chain uses TRBV27 and TRBJ2-7; no definite D call. CDR1 and CDR2 from the germline V gene are MNHEY and SMNVEV (reference sequence). CDR3 length: 13 residues. The germline V and J ends were trimmed by 0 bases and 3 bases, with 6 bases remaining between them. The CDR3 sequence: CASSLSSLYEQYF. CDR3 nucleotides: TGTGCCAGCAGTTTATCATCCCTCTACGAGCAGTACTTC.

This clone has a single count. The chain is built from TRBV12-3 or TRBV12-4 and TRBJ2-7; D remains unclear. V was pared by 5 bases and J by 0 bases, with 2 bases between. The CDR3 sequence is 11 residues long. The CDR3 bases are TGTGCCAGCAGTCACTCCTACGAGCAGTACTTC. This sequence encodes CASSHSYEQYF.

This clone appeared once. This sequence joins TRBV7-9 and TRBJ1-2, with a possible D match to TRBD1 (6 bases). Deletions cut 5 bases from V and 2 bases from J, with 9 bases between. CDR1 and CDR2 (germline): SEHNR, FQNEAQ (reference sequence). CDR3 length equals 13 residues. DNA for the CDR3: TGTGCCAGCAGCCCGGACAGCAACTATGGCTACACCTTC. Protein product: CASSPDSNYGYTF.

The CDR3 loop is CASSYEAGANTIYF. CDR3 coding DNA: TGTGCCAGCAGTTACGAAGCGGGGGCAAACACCATATATTTT. The chain combines TRBV6-5 with TRBJ1-3, with D possibly TRBD1 on 6 matching bases. Germline CDR1 and CDR2: MNHEY and SVGAGI. With 2 bases removed from V and 6 bases from J, the gap between germline ends came to 11 bases. The CDR3 spans 14 residues.

This chain uses TRBV19 with TRBJ2-7; D is possibly TRBD1 (6 bases). The germline V and J ends were trimmed by 3 bases and 2 bases, with 8 bases remaining between them. The germline V gene encodes CDR1 LNHDA and CDR2 SQIVND (reference sequence). The CDR3 length is 13 residues. The CDR3 sequence is CASSMGHPYEQYF. In DNA form, the CDR3 reads TGTGCCAGTAGTATGGGACATCCCTACGAGCAGTACTTC.

This clone was recorded only once. The chain employs TRBV5-4 and TRBJ2-7; D may correspond to TRBD1 or TRBD2 (5 bases each). Germline V CDR1 and CDR2: SGHNT, YYREEE (reference sequence). The V gene lost 5 bases and the J gene lost 2 bases, with 11 bases spanning the gap. The length of the CDR3 is 13 residues. The CDR3 DNA follows: TGTGCCAGCAGTTTTCAGGGAGCCTACGAGCAGTACTTC. Its translation: CASSFQGAYEQYF.

CDR3 amino acids: CASSSTQGAGTQYF. The DNA of the CDR3 is TGCGCCAGCAGCTCAACTCAGGGGGCTGGGACGCAGTATTTT. This sequence joins TRBV5-1 and TRBJ2-3; 8 nucleotides match TRBD1. CDR3 length equals 14 residues. The germline CDR1 and CDR2 sequences are SGHRS and YFSETQ. J gave up 9 bases and V 3 bases, and 9 bases lay outside the gene matches.

This rearrangement joins TRBV18 to TRBJ2-7; no firm D call. The germline V gene has CDR1 KGHSH and CDR2 LQKENI. V lost 6 bases and J 3 bases, leaving 12 bases between the germline ends. This CDR3 spans 13 amino acids. The CDR3, as DNA: TGTGCCAGCTCGCCGAGTCGGATCTACGAGCAGTACTTC. This sequence encodes CASSPSRIYEQYF.

This chain joins TRBV4-3 and TRBJ2-2; D is uncertain. Germline CDR1 reads LGHNA; CDR2 reads YSLEER. This CDR3 is built from 18 residues. The germline V and J ends were trimmed by 2 bases and 0 bases, with 16 bases remaining between them. This CDR3 is CASSQSAEGQSNTGELFF. DNA of the CDR3: TGCGCCAGCAGCCAAAGTGCGGAAGGGCAATCGAACACCGGGGAGCTGTTTTTT.

The chain recombines TRBV20-1 with TRBJ1-1; D ambiguous. V was trimmed by 5 bases and J by 1 base, leaving 5 bases between them. This CDR3 comprises 11 residues. Germline V lookup: CDR1 DFQATT, CDR2 SNEGSKA (reference sequence). The CDR3 region is CSAGPNTEAFF. The CDR3 DNA reads TGCAGTGCTGGCCCGAACACTGAAGCTTTCTTT.

The chain links TRBV27 to TRBJ2-2; D is unclear. Between the trimmed V and J ends, which lost 6 bases and 1 base, there was a span of 6 bases. Germline CDR1 is MNHEY and CDR2 is SMNVEV (reference sequence). The CDR3 is 13 residues long. DNA for the CDR3: TGTGCCAGCAGCAGCCTGAACACCGGGGAGCTGTTTTTT. Translation: CASSSLNTGELFF.